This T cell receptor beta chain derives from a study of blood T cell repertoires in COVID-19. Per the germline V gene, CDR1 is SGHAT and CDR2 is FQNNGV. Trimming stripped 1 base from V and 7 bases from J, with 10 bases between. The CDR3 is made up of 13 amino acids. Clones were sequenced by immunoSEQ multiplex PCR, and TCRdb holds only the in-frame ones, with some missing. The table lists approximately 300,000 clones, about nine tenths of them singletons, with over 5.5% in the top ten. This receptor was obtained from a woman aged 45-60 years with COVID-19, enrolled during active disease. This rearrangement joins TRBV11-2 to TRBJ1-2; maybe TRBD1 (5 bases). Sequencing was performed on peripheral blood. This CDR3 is CASSLGREAGYTF. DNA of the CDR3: TGTGCCAGCAGCTTAGGCAGGGAGGCTGGCTACACCTTC.